This T cell receptor (beta chain) was obtained from a study of T cell repertoires in cytomegalovirus infection. Whole-study context: The authors relied on CMV epitopes, both recently identified HLA-C-restricted and well-studied HLA-B-restricted. CMV infection plus the matching HLA type was flagged by public TCR beta signatures.

Notes on this clonotype: The target antigen is unknown.

Trimming took 4 bases from V and 0 from J, leaving 14 bases between them. This CDR3 has 16 residues. Germline V gene sequence: CDR1 SGHAT, CDR2 FQDESV (reference sequence). From the reads, TCRdb called clonotypes with MiXCR, one entry per CDR3 protein. Of 100,000 to 150,000 distinct CDR3 sequences listed, more than 30% are singletons. The material sequenced was CD8+ T cells from cultured PBMCs, taken from culture after CMV antigen stimulation. This TCR derives from a human donor in good health (CMV status not recorded). Some clones in this sample may be carry-over from other donors' samples. The rearrangement joins TRBV11-1 to TRBJ2-3, with D possibly being TRBD1 or TRBD2 (5 bases each). The CDR3 region is CASSSGAQPSTDTQYF. The DNA of the CDR3 is TGTGCCAGCAGCTCCGGGGCCCAACCTAGCACAGATACGCAGTATTTT.